These 32 T cell receptor beta chains share one sample of origin, sequenced in a study of T and B cells in COVID-19 patients (dated by TCRdb to 2020 to 2022). Genomic DNA extracted from blood, in amounts of 250-500 ng, served as the starting material for amplifying TRB repertoires. For sequencing, an Illumina MiSeq was employed. TRB rearrangements were amplified by multiplex PCR with BIOMED2 TRB-A/B primer pools. TCRdb reran the public reads through fastp at Q25 and MiXCR, keeping productive beta chains. Each record represents a unique CDR3 protein, reported with the most common genes and DNA among its rows. A total of about 5,100 distinct CDR3 sequences appear in this sample, about 25% of them only once. About a third of the sample belongs to the ten largest clones. Sequenced sample: blood. Receptors originate from a human donor with active COVID-19.

This clonotype is categorized as medium-sized. This chain connects TRBV19 to TRBJ1-6; D call uncertain. Germline CDR1 is LNHDA and CDR2 is SQIVND (reference sequence). V was cut by 8 bases and J by 8 bases, with 22 bases left in between. The CDR3 length is 16 residues. This chain's CDR3 is CASSPGLGLEYSPLHF. CDR3 sequence (DNA): TGTGCCAGTTCACCAGGATTGGGCCTCGAATATTCACCCCTCCACTTT.

For this clonotype: Being one base from a much bigger clone, this may be a read error. The V call is TRBV27, the J call TRBJ2-7, with D maybe TRBD1 (6 bases). Germline CDR1 and CDR2: MNHEY and SMNVEV (reference sequence). The CDR3 length is 12 residues. CDR3 DNA sequence: TGTACCAGCAGGGGTTACTCCTACGAGCAGTACTTC. This translates into CTSRGYSYEQYF.

This clonotype was observed a few times. J is TRBJ2-7 and V is TRBV6-2 or TRBV6-3; D gene ambiguous. V was pared by 3 bases and J by 4 bases, with 13 bases between. Germline V gives CDR1 MNHEY, CDR2 SVGEGT. The CDR3 covers 14 residues. This CDR3 is CASSYSLKAYEQYF. The CDR3 region has the DNA TGTGCCAGCAGTTATTCCCTAAAGGCTTACGAGCAGTACTTC.

This clonotype was seen a single time. V usage is TRBV6-4 and J usage is TRBJ2-2, with 10 bases that match TRBD2. In germline, CDR1 is MRHNA, CDR2 SNTAGT. The CDR3 is 12 residues long. For the CDR3, the DNA is TGTGGGCGGGGACTAGCGACCGGGGAGCTGTTTTTT. It specifies CGRGLATGELFF.

This clonotype was found a few times. The rearrangement uses TRBV15 and TRBJ1-1; unclear D gene. Germline assignment: CDR1 LNHNV and CDR2 YYDKDF (reference sequence). Trimming took off 0 bases at V and 3 bases at J, with 8 bases between the two ends. This CDR3 region has 14 residues. The CDR3 DNA sequence: TGTGCCACCAGCAGAGATCGCCAGGACACTGAAGCTTTCTTT. Protein product: CATSRDRQDTEAFF. The whole variable domain, remainder taken from reference TRBV15 and TRBJ1-1, is DAMVIQNPRYQVTQFGKPVTLSCSQTLNHNVMYWYQQKSSQAPKLLFHYYDKDFNNEADTPDNFQSRRPNTSFCFLDIRSPGLGDTAMYLCATSRDRQDTEAFFGQGTRLTVV.

In this sample, this clonotype is medium-sized. V and J are TRBV13 and TRBJ2-1, with 7 bases lining up with TRBD1. The V gene end was trimmed by 2 bases and the J gene end by 2 bases; junction bases not matched to a gene: 6. Germline CDR1 and CDR2: PRHDT and FYEKMQ (reference sequence). This CDR3 has 16 residues. The CDR3 loop is CASSLRDSNPYNEQFF. In nucleotides, the CDR3 is TGTGCCAGCAGCTTACGGGACAGCAACCCCTACAATGAGCAGTTCTTC.

By share, this clonotype ranks as medium-sized. V usage is TRBV18 and J usage is TRBJ1-3; no firm D call. V was clipped by 6 bases and J by 4 bases, with 22 bases between them. Germline V gene sequence: CDR1 KGHSH, CDR2 LQKENI. There are 17 residues in the CDR3. CDR3 protein: CASSAKTPPIAGNTIYF. The CDR3 bases are TGTGCCAGCTCCGCAAAGACCCCTCCAATCGCGGGAAACACCATATATTTT.

V is TRBV12-3 or TRBV12-4 and J is TRBJ2-1; a weak D match, TRBD1 (5 bases). The CDR3 spans 14 residues. The ends were cut back, 3 bases at V and 7 bases at J, with 13 bases in the middle. DNA of the CDR3: TGTGCCAGCAGTTTGGGCCAGGGAATGAATGAGCAGTTCTTC. It is translated as CASSLGQGMNEQFF.

Within the sample, this clonotype is medium-sized. V usage is TRBV18 and J usage is TRBJ1-5; 8 nucleotides match TRBD1. The CDR3 runs to 14 residues. Germline CDR1 is KGHSH and CDR2 is LQKENI. The ends lost 3 bases at V and 5 bases at J; junction bases unmatched: 3. The CDR3 region has the DNA TGTGCCAGCTCACCGCCAGGGGGCCATCAGCCCCAGCATTTT. This codes for CASSPPGGHQPQHF.

This clonotype was picked up one time. A junction boundary mismatches the germline segment, possibly from a read error. The chain combines TRBV19 with TRBJ1-2; 9 nucleotides agree with TRBD1. Germline V gives CDR1 LNHDA, CDR2 SQIVND (reference sequence). This CDR3 has 17 residues. The CDR3 DNA reads TGTGCCAGTAGTATACCGGGACAGGGCCTAAGTAACTATGTCTACACCTTC. This sequence encodes CASSIPGQGLSNYVYTF.

This clonotype has a handful of counts. The gene calls are TRBV7-9 and TRBJ1-2, with D possibly TRBD1 on 6 matching bases. The germline V gene encodes CDR1 SEHNR and CDR2 FQNEAQ (reference sequence). This CDR3 is built from 15 residues. The ends were cut back, 5 bases at V and 2 bases at J, with 15 bases in the middle. The CDR3 DNA sequence: TGTGCCAGCAGCCCAGTCGGGGGCCGCAACTATGGCTACACCTTC. As protein: CASSPVGGRNYGYTF.

This clonotype is deemed medium-sized. The rearrangement uses TRBV15 and TRBJ2-7; no definite D call. The CDR3 extends over 14 amino acids. V lost 1 base and J lost 0, with 7 bases in between. Germline assignment: CDR1 LNHNV and CDR2 YYDKDF (reference sequence). DNA for the CDR3: TGTGCCACCAGCAGAGGTGCCGCCTCCTACGAGCAGTACTTC. Amino acids: CATSRGAASYEQYF.

In its sample, this clonotype ranks as medium-sized. The genes are TRBV27 and TRBJ2-7, with D unclear. CDR1 is MNHEY and CDR2 is SMNVEV in the germline V gene (reference sequence). Trimming pared 2 bases from V and 3 bases from J, leaving 14 bases between. The CDR3 has 15 amino acids. The CDR3 nucleotides are TGTGCCAGCAGTTTACTGCCACCATTCGACTACGAGCAGTACTTC. Its protein product is CASSLLPPFDYEQYF.

The J gene is TRBJ1-1, the V gene TRBV7-9, with no clear D. CDR3 length equals 11 residues. The germline V and J ends were trimmed by 5 bases and 9 bases, with 10 bases remaining between them. Germline values: CDR1 SEHNR, CDR2 FQNEAQ (reference sequence). Written as DNA, the CDR3 is TGTGCCAGCAGCCTCATAAGCCAAGCTTTCTTT. Its translation: CASSLISQAFF.

This clonotype was seen only a few times. The rearrangement uses TRBV6-1 and TRBJ1-1; D remains ambiguous. V was trimmed by 2 bases and J by 1 base, leaving 8 bases between them. The CDR3 contains 14 residues. CDR1 and CDR2 from the germline V gene are MNHNS and SASEGT. The CDR3 sequence: CASSEIGPNTEAFF. CDR3 sequence (DNA): TGTGCCAGCAGTGAAATTGGACCGAACACTGAAGCTTTCTTT.

CDR3 coding DNA: TGCAGTGCGCGACTAGCGGGGGTGCAAGAGACCCAGTACTTC. Its translation is CSARLAGVQETQYF. This chain joins TRBV20-1 and TRBJ2-5; 12 nucleotides match TRBD2. The CDR3 is 14 residues long. Germline trimming cut 6 bases from V and 2 bases from J; bases unmatched to any gene: 4. Germline CDR1 is DFQATT and CDR2 is SNEGSKA (reference sequence).

J is TRBJ1-5 and V is TRBV6-4; 9 positions agree with TRBD1. This CDR3 is 15 amino acids long. The germline V gene has CDR1 MRHNA and CDR2 SNTAGT. The V segment lost 5 bases and the J segment 4 bases; nucleotides outside the gene matches: 6. CDR3 nucleotides: TGTGCCAGCAGTAAGGACAGGGGACCTAATCAGCCCCAGCATTTT. Translated: CASSKDRGPNQPQHF.

This clonotype appeared once. The junction departs from the called germline gene at one end, perhaps through a read error. The rearrangement uses TRBV10-3 and TRBJ1-1; TRBD1 matches 8 bases. CDR1 and CDR2 (germline): ENHRY, SYGVKD. This CDR3 has 18 residues. CDR3 amino acids: CASSESTWRRGPRTEAFF. DNA for the CDR3: TGCGCCAGCAGTGAGTCGACCTGGCGCAGGGGGCCCCGCACTGAAGCTTTCTTT.

The V gene is TRBV4-3, the J gene TRBJ2-7; 8 bases map to TRBD1. The junction had 8 bases not matched to a gene; V was cut back by 3 bases and J by 1 base. This CDR3 region has 16 residues. The germline V gene encodes CDR1 LGHNA and CDR2 YSLEER. Here the CDR3 reads CASSHSATGESYEQYF. DNA of the CDR3: TGCGCCAGCAGCCATTCGGCGACAGGGGAGTCCTACGAGCAGTACTTC.

This chain connects TRBV12-3 or TRBV12-4 to TRBJ2-3, with TRBD2 identical over 11 bases. CDR3 length equals 14 residues. After removal of 9 bases from V and 4 bases from J, the junction contained 6 bases not matched to a gene. Here the CDR3 DNA reads TGTGCCAGTGATAGCGGGGGGGGGTCAGATACGCAGTATTTT. It codes for CASDSGGGSDTQYF.

The V and J genes are TRBV14 and TRBJ2-2, with 7 bases matching TRBD1. With V trimmed by 3 bases and J by 3 bases, 4 bases remained unmatched. Germline CDR1 is SGHDN and CDR2 is FVKESK. The CDR3 runs 15 residues. The CDR3 loop is CASSHTGADTGELFF. In DNA form, the CDR3 reads TGTGCCAGCAGCCACACAGGGGCGGACACCGGGGAGCTGTTTTTT.

This clonotype is medium-sized in the sample. The rearrangement links TRBV6-5 to TRBJ1-5; tentative D call: TRBD1 (5 bases). CDR1 is MNHEY, CDR2 SVGAGI, per germline. The CDR3 runs 13 residues. V dropped 6 bases and J dropped 5 bases, with 11 bases sitting between them. The CDR3 protein is CASRPQGDQPQHF. The CDR3 nucleotides read TGTGCCAGCAGGCCTCAGGGAGATCAGCCCCAGCATTTT.

The rearrangement links TRBV12-3 or TRBV12-4 to TRBJ2-7; D remains ambiguous. V gave up 1 base and J gave up 4 bases, with 14 bases separating them. The CDR3 is 15 amino acids. The CDR3 loop is CASSLGGLSSYEQYF. The CDR3 DNA reads TGTGCCAGCAGTTTAGGAGGCTTATCCTCTTACGAGCAGTACTTC.

The J gene is TRBJ2-5, the V gene TRBV7-2, with 11 positions matching TRBD1. CDR3 length equals 17 residues. Trimming removed 5 bases from V and 3 bases from J; junction bases left unmatched: 11. The germline CDR1 and CDR2 sequences are SGHTA and FQGNSA. The CDR3: CASSAQNRDRGKETQYF. CDR3 coding DNA: TGTGCCAGCAGCGCACAAAACCGGGACAGGGGGAAAGAGACCCAGTACTTC.

The rearrangement joins TRBV4-3 to TRBJ2-5, with D perhaps TRBD1 (5 bases). The CDR3 has 13 residues. Germline V gene lookup returns CDR1 LGHNA and CDR2 YSLEER. Trimming took off 0 bases at V and 5 bases at J, with 7 bases between the two ends. CDR3 coding DNA: TGCGCCAGCAGCCAAGAGGCAGGGGAGACCCAGTACTTC. Its protein product is CASSQEAGETQYF.

The genes are TRBV18 and TRBJ1-4; D unclear. Germline V gene lookup returns CDR1 KGHSH and CDR2 LQKENI. Trimming cost V 8 bases and J 8 bases, with 9 bases left between them. This CDR3 contains 11 residues. The CDR3 is CASTGGEKLFF. The CDR3 nucleotides are TGTGCCAGCACCGGCGGCGAAAAACTGTTTTTT.

Judged by abundance, this clonotype is medium-sized. The rearrangement joins TRBV19 to TRBJ1-5, with D possibly TRBD1 on 6 matching bases. The V gene lost 3 bases and the J gene lost 5 bases, with 11 bases spanning the gap. CDR3 length: 14 residues. CDR1 is LNHDA and CDR2 is SQIVND in the germline V gene (reference sequence). The CDR3 here is CASSIQGLDQPQHF. CDR3 bases: TGTGCCAGTAGTATTCAGGGGTTAGATCAGCCCCAGCATTTT.

The chain links TRBV19 to TRBJ2-7, with TRBD2 matching 9 bases. V was clipped by 8 bases and J by 2 bases; unmatched bases: 4. Germline loops: CDR1 LNHDA, CDR2 SQIVND (reference sequence). This CDR3 has 13 amino acids. This chain's CDR3 is CASRGGATYEQYF. The DNA of the CDR3 is TGTGCCAGTCGCGGGGGGGCCACCTACGAGCAGTACTTC.

The CDR3: CASSPTAAGFSYEQYF. The CDR3 coding sequence is TGTGCCAGCAGCCCCACAGCTGCAGGGTTTTCCTACGAGCAGTACTTC. The rearrangement links TRBV7-9 to TRBJ2-7, with a possible D match to TRBD1 (5 bases). This CDR3 has 16 amino acids. The germline CDR1 and CDR2 sequences are SEHNR and FQNEAQ (reference sequence). The V end lost 5 bases, the J end lost 1 base, and 18 bases lay between the germline ends.

The chain is built from TRBV12-3 or TRBV12-4 and TRBJ2-5, with unresolved D. Trimming took 10 bases from V and 4 from J, leaving 10 bases between them. The CDR3 contains 11 residues. CDR3 residues: CAIQFTETQYF. CDR3 DNA sequence: TGTGCCATCCAGTTTACAGAGACCCAGTACTTC.

Points on this clonotype: This could be a read error, since a much larger clone is one nucleotide away. The CDR3 DNA sequence: TGTGCCAGTAGTGGGACCGTGGACACTGAAGCTTTCTTT. Translating it yields CASSGTVDTEAFF. The rearrangement uses TRBV19 and TRBJ1-1; D perhaps matches TRBD1 (5 bases). The CDR3 spans 13 residues. V dropped 5 bases and J dropped 3 bases, with 10 bases sitting between them. Germline lookup yields CDR1 LNHDA and CDR2 SQIVND (reference sequence).

Turning to this clonotype: One junction end disagrees with the germline gene, perhaps due to a read error. The V and J genes are TRBV6-1 and TRBJ2-1, with unresolved D. CDR3 length: 14 residues. Germline values: CDR1 MNHNS, CDR2 SASEGT. For the CDR3, the DNA is TGTGCCAACAGTTACTCCCGAGTCTACAATGAGCAGTTCTTC. Translating gives CANSYSRVYNEQFF.